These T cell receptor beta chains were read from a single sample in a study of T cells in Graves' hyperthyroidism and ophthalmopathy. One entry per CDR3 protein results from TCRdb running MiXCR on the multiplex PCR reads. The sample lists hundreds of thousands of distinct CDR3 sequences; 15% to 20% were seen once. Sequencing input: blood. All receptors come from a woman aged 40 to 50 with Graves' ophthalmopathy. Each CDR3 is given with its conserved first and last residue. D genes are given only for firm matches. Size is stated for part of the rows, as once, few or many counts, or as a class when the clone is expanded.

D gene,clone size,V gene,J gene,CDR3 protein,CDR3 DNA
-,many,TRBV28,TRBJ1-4,CASSTYGGRDGEKLFF,TGTGCCAGCAGCACATACGGGGGGCGAGATGGGGAAAAACTGTTTTTT
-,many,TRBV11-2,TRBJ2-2,CASSSYITRITGELFF,TGTGCCAGCAGCTCTTACATAACTCGGATCACCGGGGAGCTGTTTTTT
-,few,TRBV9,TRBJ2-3,CASSVRGDSTDTQYF,TGTGCCAGCAGCGTGAGGGGGGATAGCACAGATACGCAGTATTTT
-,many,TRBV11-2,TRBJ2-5,CASSSGRSVETQYF,TGTGCCAGCAGCTCGGGCCGCAGTGTAGAGACCCAGTACTTC
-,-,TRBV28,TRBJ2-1,CASSWAETYNEQFF,TGTGCCAGCAGTTGGGCCGAGACCTACAATGAGCAGTTCTTC
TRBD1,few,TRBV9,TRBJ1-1,CASSHGTGVTEAFF,TGTGCCAGCAGTCACGGGACAGGGGTTACTGAAGCTTTCTTT
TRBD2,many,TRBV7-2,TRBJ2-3,CASSPGGRSDTQYF,TGTGCCAGCAGCCCGGGGGGACGATCAGATACGCAGTATTTT
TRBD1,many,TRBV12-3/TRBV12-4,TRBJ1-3,CASSLPGQGSGNTIYF,TGTGCCAGCAGTTTGCCGGGACAGGGCTCTGGAAACACCATATATTTT
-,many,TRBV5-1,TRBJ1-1,CASSLAVGTEAFF,TGCGCCAGCAGCTTGGCGGTAGGGACTGAAGCTTTCTTT
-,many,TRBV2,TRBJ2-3,CASSDPRDSTDTQYF,TGTGCCAGCAGTGACCCCCGGGATAGCACAGATACGCAGTATTTT